This T cell receptor (beta chain) appears in the sequencing data of a study of response to subunit inactivated influenza vaccine. Whole-study results and caveats: Only a handful of new T cells, the authors suggested, are recruited with each seasonal influenza vaccination.

In this sample, this clonotype turned up a few times. Its antigen is not identified. TCRdb re-called the RT-PCR reads through MiXCR, storing one row per CDR3 protein. The sample lists around 750,000 distinct CDR3 sequences; roughly 20% were seen once. This TCR derives from a man aged 45 to 65 who received an inactivated influenza vaccine. Sequencing used PBMCs from blood, obtained around 5 days after vaccination.

CDR3 nucleotide sequence: TGTGCCAGCAGCCCCTGGGGGGCCAGCAATCAGCCCCAGCATTTT. It yields the protein CASSPWGASNQPQHF. The chain couples TRBV12-3 or TRBV12-4 to TRBJ1-5, with a possible D match to TRBD1 (6 bases). The ends were cut back, 6 bases at V and 1 base at J, with 13 bases in the middle. This CDR3 comprises 15 residues.